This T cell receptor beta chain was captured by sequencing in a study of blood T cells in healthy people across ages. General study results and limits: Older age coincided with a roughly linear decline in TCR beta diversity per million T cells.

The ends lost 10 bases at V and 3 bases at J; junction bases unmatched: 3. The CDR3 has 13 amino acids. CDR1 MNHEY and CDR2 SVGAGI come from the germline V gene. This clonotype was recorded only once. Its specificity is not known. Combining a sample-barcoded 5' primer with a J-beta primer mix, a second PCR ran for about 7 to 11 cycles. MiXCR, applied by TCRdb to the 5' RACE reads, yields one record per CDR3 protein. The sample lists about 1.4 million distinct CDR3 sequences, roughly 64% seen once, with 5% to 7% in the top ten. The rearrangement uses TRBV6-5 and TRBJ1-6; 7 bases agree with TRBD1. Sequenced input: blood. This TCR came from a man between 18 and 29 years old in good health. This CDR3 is CATGQVYNSPLHF. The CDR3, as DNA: TGTGCCACCGGACAGGTCTATAATTCACCCCTCCACTTT.